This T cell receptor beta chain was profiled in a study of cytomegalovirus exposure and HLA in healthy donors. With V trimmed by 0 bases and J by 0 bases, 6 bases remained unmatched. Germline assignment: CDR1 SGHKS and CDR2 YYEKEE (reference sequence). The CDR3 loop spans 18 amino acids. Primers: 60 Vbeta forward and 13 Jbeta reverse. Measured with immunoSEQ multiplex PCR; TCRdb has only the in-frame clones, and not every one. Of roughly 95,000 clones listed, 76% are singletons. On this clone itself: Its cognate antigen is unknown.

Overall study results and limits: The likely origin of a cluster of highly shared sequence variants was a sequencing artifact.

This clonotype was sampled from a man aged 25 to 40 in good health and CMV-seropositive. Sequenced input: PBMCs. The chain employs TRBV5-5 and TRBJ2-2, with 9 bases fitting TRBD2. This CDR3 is CASSLVGLAYSNTGELFF. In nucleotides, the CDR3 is TGTGCCAGCAGCTTGGTGGGACTAGCCTACTCGAACACCGGGGAGCTGTTTTTT.